This TCR beta chain derives from a study of blood T cell repertoires in COVID-19. Profiling relied on immunoSEQ multiplex PCR, and the TCRdb table lists in-frame clones only, not all of them. The table lists about 300,000 clones, roughly 85% of them singletons. Germline V gives CDR1 SGHTA, CDR2 FQGTGA. The ends were cut back, 5 bases at V and 6 bases at J, with 11 bases in the middle. The CDR3 contains 14 residues. The clonotype comes from a woman aged 45-65 years who had recovered from COVID-19. Sequenced: PBMCs or T cells enriched from blood (not recorded which). The rearrangement links TRBV7-3 to TRBJ1-6; possibly TRBD1 for D (6 bases). The CDR3 sequence is CASSRQALNSPLHF. The CDR3 bases are TGTGCCAGCAGCCGACAGGCCCTTAATTCACCCCTCCACTTT. Based on the CDR3 plus reference TRBV7-3 and TRBJ1-6, the full variable domain is GAGVSQTPSNKVTEKGKYVELRCDPISGHTALYWYRQSLGQGPEFLIYFQGTGAADDSGLPNDRFFAVRPEGSVSTLKIQRTERGDSAVYLCASSRQALNSPLHFGNGTRLTVT.